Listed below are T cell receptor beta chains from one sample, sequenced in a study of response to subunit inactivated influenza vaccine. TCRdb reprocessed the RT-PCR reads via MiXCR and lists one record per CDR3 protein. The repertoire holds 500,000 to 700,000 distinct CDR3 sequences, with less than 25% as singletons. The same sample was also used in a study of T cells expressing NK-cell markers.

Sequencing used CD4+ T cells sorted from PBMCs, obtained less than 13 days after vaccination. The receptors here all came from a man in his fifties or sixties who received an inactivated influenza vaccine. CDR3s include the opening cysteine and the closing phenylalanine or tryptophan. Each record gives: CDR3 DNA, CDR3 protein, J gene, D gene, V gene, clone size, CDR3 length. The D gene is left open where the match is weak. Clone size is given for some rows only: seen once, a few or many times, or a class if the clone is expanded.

DNA: TGCGCCAGCAGATATGGACAGGACACCGGGGAGCTGTTTTTT
CDR3: CASRYGQDTGELFF
J: TRBJ2-2
D: TRBD1
V: TRBV5-1
size: .
length: 14

DNA: TGCAGTGCTCCCCACCCGTTGTCCTACAATGAGCAGTTCTTC
CDR3: CSAPHPLSYNEQFF
J: TRBJ2-1
D: .
V: TRBV20-1
size: .
length: 14

DNA: TGCAGCGTTGCCGACAGGGCAACGAACACCGGGGAGCTGTTTTTT
CDR3: CSVADRATNTGELFF
J: TRBJ2-2
D: TRBD1
V: TRBV29-1
size: few
length: 15

DNA: TGCAGCGTTGTTGGCGGTAATGAAAAACTGTTTTTT
CDR3: CSVVGGNEKLFF
J: TRBJ1-4
D: .
V: TRBV29-1
size: .
length: 12

DNA: TGCGCCAGCAGCTACCCCGGTGCAACTAATGAAAAACTGTTTTTT
CDR3: CASSYPGATNEKLFF
J: TRBJ1-4
D: .
V: TRBV4-1
size: medium-sized
length: 15

DNA: TGTGCCAGGAGCCCCAGGCTAGCGAAACCCAATGAGCAGTTCTTC
CDR3: CARSPRLAKPNEQFF
J: TRBJ2-1
D: .
V: TRBV4-2
size: .
length: 15

DNA: TGTGCCAGCAGTGAAGCGAGCGGGGGGAACAATGAGCAGTTCTTC
CDR3: CASSEASGGNNEQFF
J: TRBJ2-1
D: TRBD2
V: TRBV2
size: .
length: 15

DNA: TGTGCCAGCAGTCCCGGACAGAATGAGCAGTTCTTC
CDR3: CASSPGQNEQFF
J: TRBJ2-1
D: .
V: TRBV12-3/TRBV12-4
size: .
length: 12

DNA: TGTGCCAGCCTCAGACAGCGGAGTAATTCACCCCTCCACTTT
CDR3: CASLRQRSNSPLHF
J: TRBJ1-6
D: .
V: TRBV2
size: .
length: 14

DNA: TGCAGTGCCCGACAAGAATATAATTCACCCCTCCACTTT
CDR3: CSARQEYNSPLHF
J: TRBJ1-6
D: .
V: TRBV20-1
size: few
length: 13

DNA: TGCGCCAGCAGCGTGCTAGCGGGGCTTCCTATCTACAATGAGCAGTTCTTC
CDR3: CASSVLAGLPIYNEQFF
J: TRBJ2-1
D: TRBD2
V: TRBV5-1
size: .
length: 17

DNA: TGTGCCAGCAGTGGACAGGGGGCCTCTCTTCGCGTGCGCGGCTACACCTTC
CDR3: CASSGQGASLRVRGYTF
J: TRBJ1-2
D: TRBD1
V: TRBV12-3/TRBV12-4
size: .
length: 17

DNA: TGCGCCAGCAGCTCCACTCTAGCGGGAGGCGTCGGGGAGCTGTTTTTT
CDR3: CASSSTLAGGVGELFF
J: TRBJ2-2
D: TRBD2
V: TRBV5-1
size: .
length: 16

DNA: TGTGCCAGCAGCGAGGGCCGACTAGCAGCTACGAACACCGGGGAGCTGTTTTTT
CDR3: CASSEGRLAATNTGELFF
J: TRBJ2-2
D: TRBD2
V: TRBV4-2
size: .
length: 18

DNA: TGTGCCACCAGCAGAGGGACAGACAATAATGAAAAACTGTTTTTT
CDR3: CATSRGTDNNEKLFF
J: TRBJ1-4
D: .
V: TRBV15
size: .
length: 15

DNA: TGTGCCAGCAGCTTAGGAAGGGACAGGGGGCGGGAGACCCAGTACTTC
CDR3: CASSLGRDRGRETQYF
J: TRBJ2-5
D: TRBD1
V: TRBV7-2
size: .
length: 16

DNA: TGCAGTGCTTTTACAGGAGTTCTCACAGATACGCAGTATTTT
CDR3: CSAFTGVLTDTQYF
J: TRBJ2-3
D: .
V: TRBV20-1
size: .
length: 14

DNA: TGTGCCAGCAGCTTAGGTTGGGGACAAGAAGGCTACACCTTC
CDR3: CASSLGWGQEGYTF
J: TRBJ1-2
D: .
V: TRBV7-2
size: .
length: 14

DNA: TGTGCCAGCAGCTCAAGGGACAGGGCCATGGGGCCCCAGCATTTT
CDR3: CASSSRDRAMGPQHF
J: TRBJ1-5
D: TRBD1
V: TRBV7-2
size: once
length: 15

DNA: TGTGCCAGCAGTTCCATGCCCGGTTACGGTGAAAAACTGTTTTTT
CDR3: CASSSMPGYGEKLFF
J: TRBJ1-4
D: .
V: TRBV28
size: .
length: 15

DNA: TGCGCCAGCAGCCAAGATCTAGCGGGAGTTTCTGAGCAGTTCTTC
CDR3: CASSQDLAGVSEQFF
J: TRBJ2-1
D: TRBD2
V: TRBV4-3
size: few
length: 15

DNA: TGCGCCAGCAGCCCGATATACTCAGGGACTAGCGGGAGTGGCAATGAGCAGTTCTTC
CDR3: CASSPIYSGTSGSGNEQFF
J: TRBJ2-1
D: TRBD2
V: TRBV5-1
size: many
length: 19

DNA: TGTGCCAGCAGCCGTGGACTAGCGGGAGAAAATGAGCAGTTCTTC
CDR3: CASSRGLAGENEQFF
J: TRBJ2-1
D: TRBD2
V: TRBV12-3/TRBV12-4
size: .
length: 15

DNA: TGTGCCAGCAAGACAGCAACTAATGAAAAACTGTTTTTT
CDR3: CASKTATNEKLFF
J: TRBJ1-4
D: .
V: TRBV19
size: .
length: 13

DNA: TGTGCCAGCAGTCCGGACAGGGAGCGGGGCTACACCTTC
CDR3: CASSPDRERGYTF
J: TRBJ1-2
D: TRBD1
V: TRBV2
size: many
length: 13

DNA: TGCAGCATAGGACAGACAGTCAGCGGGGAGCTGTTTTTT
CDR3: CSIGQTVSGELFF
J: TRBJ2-2
D: .
V: TRBV29-1
size: .
length: 13

DNA: TGTGCCAGCAGTCAAGGGAACAGGGGGGGCACTGAAGCTTTCTTT
CDR3: CASSQGNRGGTEAFF
J: TRBJ1-1
D: TRBD1
V: TRBV11-2
size: many
length: 15

DNA: TGCAGTGCTCGGGACCCAGTCTACGAGCAGTACTTC
CDR3: CSARDPVYEQYF
J: TRBJ2-7
D: .
V: TRBV20-1
size: few
length: 12

DNA: TGTGCCAGCAGTTTAGATCGGGGGGGACGTGAGACCCAGTACTTC
CDR3: CASSLDRGGRETQYF
J: TRBJ2-5
D: TRBD2
V: TRBV12-3/TRBV12-4
size: .
length: 15

DNA: TGCAGCGTTGGCGGGGAGACCTACGAGCAGTACTTC
CDR3: CSVGGETYEQYF
J: TRBJ2-7
D: .
V: TRBV29-1
size: few
length: 12

DNA: TGTGCCACCAGTGATCCTCCGGGACAGGGTACGAATGAGCAGTTCTTC
CDR3: CATSDPPGQGTNEQFF
J: TRBJ2-1
D: TRBD1
V: TRBV24-1
size: .
length: 16

DNA: TGTGCCAGCAGTTTACGGCGGGGGGGCCCTGAGACCCAGTACTTC
CDR3: CASSLRRGGPETQYF
J: TRBJ2-5
D: TRBD2
V: TRBV12-3/TRBV12-4
size: .
length: 15

DNA: TGCAGTGCTAGGGGGACAGGGTCTGGCTACACCTTC
CDR3: CSARGTGSGYTF
J: TRBJ1-2
D: TRBD1
V: TRBV20-1
size: .
length: 12

DNA: TGTGCCAGCAGCTCATTACCCTCCGGGACGGTTAATGAAAAACTGTTTTTT
CDR3: CASSSLPSGTVNEKLFF
J: TRBJ1-4
D: .
V: TRBV5-5
size: few
length: 17

DNA: TGTGCCAGCAGGATGGAGGGGACAGGAGGAATGTACACTGAAGCTTTCTTT
CDR3: CASRMEGTGGMYTEAFF
J: TRBJ1-1
D: TRBD1
V: TRBV6-1
size: .
length: 17

DNA: TGCAGTGTTAAAACGGGACTAGCGGAGACCCAGTACTTC
CDR3: CSVKTGLAETQYF
J: TRBJ2-5
D: TRBD2
V: TRBV20-1
size: few
length: 13

DNA: TGCGCCAGCAGTCAATCTTGGCCCAGAGAGACCCAGTACTTC
CDR3: CASSQSWPRETQYF
J: TRBJ2-5
D: .
V: TRBV23-1
size: few
length: 14

DNA: TGCGCCAGCAGGGCGACCTGGGGGGGGGTAGAGACCCAGTACTTC
CDR3: CASRATWGGVETQYF
J: TRBJ2-5
D: TRBD2
V: TRBV4-3
size: .
length: 15

DNA: TGTGCCAGCAGTTCACTAGTTGAGGAGTTCTTC
CDR3: CASSSLVEEFF
J: TRBJ2-1
D: .
V: TRBV6-5
size: .
length: 11

DNA: TGTGCCAGCTCACCGGGGACTAGCGGTTACTACGAGCAGTACTTC
CDR3: CASSPGTSGYYEQYF
J: TRBJ2-7
D: TRBD2
V: TRBV18
size: few
length: 15

DNA: TGTGCCAGCAGCAGAACGACAGGGAGCTCCTACGAGCAGTACTTC
CDR3: CASSRTTGSSYEQYF
J: TRBJ2-7
D: TRBD1
V: TRBV7-9
size: few
length: 15

DNA: TGCGCCAGCAGCCCGGGGGGATCCACTGAAGCTTTCTTT
CDR3: CASSPGGSTEAFF
J: TRBJ1-1
D: .
V: TRBV5-1
size: .
length: 13

DNA: TGCAGTGCCCCCTGGGGGGCCGCCTACGAGCAGTACTTC
CDR3: CSAPWGAAYEQYF
J: TRBJ2-7
D: .
V: TRBV20-1
size: .
length: 13

DNA: TGTGCCAGCAGCGCGTACGGGACTAGAATTAGCACAGATACGCAGTATTTT
CDR3: CASSAYGTRISTDTQYF
J: TRBJ2-3
D: TRBD2
V: TRBV7-2
size: .
length: 17

DNA: TGCAGTGCTCCCCAGCGGGAGTATCGTTACAATGAGCAGTTCTTC
CDR3: CSAPQREYRYNEQFF
J: TRBJ2-1
D: TRBD2
V: TRBV20-1
size: .
length: 15

DNA: TGTGCCAGCAGCTTGTCCCCCGATCAGCCCCAGCATTTT
CDR3: CASSLSPDQPQHF
J: TRBJ1-5
D: .
V: TRBV5-6
size: .
length: 13

DNA: TGTGCCAGCAGCCAAGATTGGGCGCAAAGCTACGAGCAGTACTTC
CDR3: CASSQDWAQSYEQYF
J: TRBJ2-7
D: .
V: TRBV3-1
size: .
length: 15

DNA: TGCAGTGCTAGGGCGGGGCCGGCGAACACAGATACGCAGTATTTT
CDR3: CSARAGPANTDTQYF
J: TRBJ2-3
D: .
V: TRBV20-1
size: .
length: 15

DNA: TGCGCCAGCAGCTTGGCCGCTGGGACAGGGAAGGCAGATACGCAGTATTTT
CDR3: CASSLAAGTGKADTQYF
J: TRBJ2-3
D: TRBD1
V: TRBV5-1
size: .
length: 17

DNA: TGCAGCGTTGATAGCGGGAGGGCACCGGCCGGGACCCAGTACTTC
CDR3: CSVDSGRAPAGTQYF
J: TRBJ2-5
D: TRBD2
V: TRBV29-1
size: .
length: 15

DNA: TGCGCCAGCAGCCAAGTGGGGCGACTAGCGCCCACAGATACGCAGTATTTT
CDR3: CASSQVGRLAPTDTQYF
J: TRBJ2-3
D: TRBD2
V: TRBV4-3
size: .
length: 17

DNA: TGTGCCAGCAGTGAACGCGGGCAGTCCTACGAGCAGTACTTC
CDR3: CASSERGQSYEQYF
J: TRBJ2-7
D: .
V: TRBV2
size: once
length: 14

DNA: TGTGCCACCAGCGAAAGGACACGAGATGGCTACACCTTC
CDR3: CATSERTRDGYTF
J: TRBJ1-2
D: .
V: TRBV15
size: .
length: 13

DNA: TGTGCCACCAGCAGAGGGCTGTCAAGCTCCCAAGAGACCCAGTACTTC
CDR3: CATSRGLSSSQETQYF
J: TRBJ2-5
D: .
V: TRBV15
size: few
length: 16